What follows are 32 T cell receptor beta chains derived from one specimen sequenced in a study of regulatory and conventional T cells in RAG deficiency. Conventional CD4+ T cells were sorted from blood as CD25-low CD127-high cells. Profiled with immunoSEQ multiplex PCR; TCRdb holds only in-frame clones, not every one. The data show fewer than 30,000 clones, with roughly 95% seen just once and about 0.16% held by the top ten. The data also belong to a second study, concerning regulatory T cells. This second report adds: The primer mix had 52 TRBV and 13 TRBJ primers.

Sequencing was done on a sample of CD25- CD4+ T cells sorted from blood. These receptor sequences come from a human donor in good health.

The chain has TRBV5-8 and TRBJ1-2; the match to TRBD1 covers 7 bases. The CDR3 sequence is 18 residues long. CDR1 is SGHTS and CDR2 is YDEGEE in the germline V gene. V trimming: 6 bases; J trimming: 8 bases; junction bases outside the gene matches: 25. CDR3 bases: TGTGCCAGCACCCCCTTTAGCGGGGTTGGGCTTATAGGGGGCGGCTACACCTTC. Translation gives CASTPFSGVGLIGGGYTF.

The CDR3 spells CATSRANNYGYTF. The CDR3 DNA reads as TGTGCCACCAGCAGAGCTAACAACTATGGCTACACCTTC. This chain joins TRBV15 and TRBJ1-2; no clear D gene. In germline, CDR1 is LNHNV, CDR2 YYDKDF (reference sequence). The CDR3 spans 13 residues. V dropped 1 base and J dropped 2 bases, with 5 bases sitting between them.

The gene calls are TRBV4-1 and TRBJ2-3; 11 bases align to TRBD2. The CDR3 contains 18 residues. The trim removed 0 bases at V and 2 bases at J, leaving 7 bases unmatched. The germline CDR1 and CDR2 sequences are MGHRA and YSYEKL. The DNA for the CDR3 is TGCGCCAGCAGCCAAGATACAGCTAGCGGGGGGAACACAGATACGCAGTATTTT. Translating gives CASSQDTASGGNTDTQYF.

The rearrangement uses TRBV7-9 and TRBJ1-1; 8 nucleotides match TRBD1. The length of the CDR3 is 16 residues. Germline CDR1 and CDR2: SEHNR and FQNEAQ (reference sequence). J lost 1 base, V lost 2 bases, and 6 bases had no gene match. The CDR3 loop is CASSLRGGTGNTEAFF. In DNA, the CDR3 is TGTGCCAGCAGCTTACGTGGTGGGACAGGGAACACTGAAGCTTTCTTT. The full variable domain, rest sourced from reference TRBV7-9 and TRBJ1-1, is DTGVSQNPRHKITKRGQNVTFRCDPISEHNRLYWYRQTLGQGPEFLTYFQNEAQLEKSRLLSDRFSAERPKGSFSTLEIQRTEQGDSAMYLCASSLRGGTGNTEAFFGQGTRLTVV.

This chain links TRBV5-4 with TRBJ2-3; TRBD2 matches 10 bases. The V gene's germline CDR1 is SGHNT and CDR2 YYREEE (reference sequence). Trimming took 4 bases from V and 6 from J; bases not matched to a gene: 11. This CDR3 spans 16 amino acids. The CDR3 nucleotides are TGTGCCAGCAGCCTGAGACTAGCGGGTCTCACGGATACGCAGTATTTT. Amino acid sequence: CASSLRLAGLTDTQYF. Together with reference TRBV5-4 and TRBJ2-3, the CDR3 gives the full variable domain: ETGVTQSPTHLIKTRGQQVTLRCSSQSGHNTVSWYQQALGQGPQFIFQYYREEENGRGNFPPRFSGLQFPNYSSELNVNALELDDSALYLCASSLRLAGLTDTQYFGPGTRLTVL.

The chain combines TRBV9 with TRBJ1-3; TRBD1 might be the D (6 bases). Trimming removed 0 bases from V and 1 base from J, with 14 bases in between. The CDR3 runs 17 residues. The V gene's germline CDR1 is SGDLS and CDR2 YYNGEE. CDR3 loop: CASSVEGGPLSGNTIYF. CDR3 in DNA: TGTGCCAGCAGCGTAGAGGGGGGGCCCCTTTCTGGAAACACCATATATTTT.

The rearrangement links TRBV5-1 to TRBJ2-4; TRBD1 agrees at 9 bases. The CDR3 has 13 amino acids. The ends lost 2 bases at V and 15 bases at J; junction bases unmatched: 9. The germline CDR1 and CDR2 sequences are SGHRS and YFSETQ. CDR3 sequence (DNA): TGCGCCAGCAGCTTATTCCCCCGGGACAGGGTGTACTTC. Protein product: CASSLFPRDRVYF.

The chain carries TRBV2 and TRBJ1-2; tentative D call: TRBD1 (5 bases). Per the germline V gene, CDR1 is SNHLY and CDR2 is FYNNEI. V shed 7 bases and J shed 3 bases, with 15 bases lying between them. This CDR3 is built from 14 residues. The CDR3 sequence is CASNNQGIDYGYTF. CDR3 DNA: TGTGCCAGCAATAACCAGGGCATAGACTATGGCTACACCTTC.

The chain employs TRBV4-2 and TRBJ1-5, with 10 bases identical to TRBD1. Germline trimming cut 4 bases from V and 13 bases from J; bases unmatched to any gene: 10. The CDR3 is made up of 14 amino acids. Germline CDR1 reads LGHNA; CDR2 reads YNFKEQ. The CDR3 loop reads CASSPTGTGVSQHF. The CDR3 DNA reads as TGTGCCAGCAGCCCCACCGGGACAGGGGTTTCTCAGCATTTT.

V is TRBV5-4 and J is TRBJ1-2, with TRBD1 as a possible D gene (5 bases). The V and J ends lost 3 bases and 8 bases respectively, with 20 bases between them. Germline CDR1 and CDR2: SGHNT and YYREEE (reference sequence). The CDR3 totals 15 residues. Here the CDR3 reads CASSSRPQGGGGYTF. CDR3 in DNA: TGTGCCAGCAGCTCCCGGCCCCAGGGTGGTGGCGGCTACACCTTC.

The chain carries TRBV2 and TRBJ2-1, with a weak D call TRBD2 (6 bases). Germline V lookup: CDR1 SNHLY, CDR2 FYNNEI. V was cut by 3 bases and J by 2 bases, with 11 bases left in between. This CDR3 is built from 15 residues. The CDR3 loop reads CASSEIRGTYNEQFF. Written as DNA, the CDR3 is TGTGCCAGCAGTGAGATCCGGGGGACCTACAATGAGCAGTTCTTC.

Remarks on this clone: This CDR3 is also generated by other DNA sequences in the sample. The V gene is TRBV19, the J gene TRBJ2-7; a weak D match, TRBD1 (6 bases). The CDR3 length is 14 residues. The germline V and J ends were trimmed by 5 bases and 4 bases, with 15 bases remaining between them. In germline, CDR1 is LNHDA, CDR2 SQIVND (reference sequence). CDR3 amino acids: CASSPPGTNYEQYF. The CDR3 nucleotides are TGTGCCAGTAGTCCCCCCGGGACAAATTACGAGCAGTACTTC.

The V and J genes are TRBV6-5 and TRBJ2-5; the D gene is possibly TRBD2 (7 bases). Germline V gene data show CDR1 as MNHEY and CDR2 as SVGAGI. Trimming removed 4 bases at V and 5 bases at J, with 14 bases between. The CDR3 extends over 14 amino acids. The CDR3 bases are TGTGCCAGCAGTTTGCGGGGGCTAGGGGAGACCCAGTACTTC. It encodes CASSLRGLGETQYF.

The genes are TRBV6-6 and TRBJ2-2; D possibly corresponds to TRBD2 (6 bases). Germline lookup yields CDR1 MNHNY and CDR2 SVGAGI (reference sequence). Trimming left V 6 bases short and J 7 bases short, with 9 bases between. The CDR3 extends over 12 amino acids. The CDR3 nucleotides are TGTGCCAGCAGGGTGGAGGGCGGGGAGCTGTTTTTT. Translated: CASRVEGGELFF.

This clone was recorded once. The rearrangement joins TRBV5-4 to TRBJ2-3; a possible D gene is TRBD1 (5 bases). With 4 bases removed from V and 6 bases from J, the gap between germline ends came to 18 bases. CDR3 length equals 15 residues. Germline CDR1 is SGHNT and CDR2 is YYREEE (reference sequence). The CDR3 reads CASSPQGSPRDTQYF. The CDR3 DNA reads as TGTGCCAGCAGCCCCCAGGGATCCCCTAGGGATACGCAGTATTTT.

As concerns this clone: Other DNA sequences in the sample encode the same CDR3. The rearrangement joins TRBV6-5 to TRBJ2-1, with a tentative D call TRBD2 (6 bases). The V end lost 2 bases, the J end lost 6 bases, and 14 bases lay between the germline ends. The germline CDR1 and CDR2 sequences are MNHEY and SVGAGI. The CDR3 is 15 amino acids. The CDR3 DNA is TGTGCCAGCAGTTACGGGGACTTCTCGGGCAATGAGCAGTTCTTC. It codes for CASSYGDFSGNEQFF.

The chain links TRBV7-3 to TRBJ1-2, with D perhaps matching TRBD1 (5 bases). Trimming cost V 7 bases and J 2 bases, with 14 bases left between them. The germline V gene has CDR1 SGHTA and CDR2 FQGTGA. The CDR3 runs to 14 residues. CDR3 loop: CASKNWYRNYGYTF. The DNA for the CDR3 is TGTGCCAGCAAGAATTGGTACAGGAACTATGGCTACACCTTC.

The chain uses TRBV19 and TRBJ1-5; 10 bases align to TRBD1. This CDR3 contains 15 residues. From germline, CDR1 is LNHDA and CDR2 SQIVND (reference sequence). Trimming at V came to 6 bases and at J to 5 bases, leaving 7 bases not matched to a gene. CDR3 amino acids: CASRLGQGRDQPQHF. CDR3 bases: TGTGCCAGTAGGCTGGGACAGGGGCGAGATCAGCCCCAGCATTTT.

This chain links TRBV11-2 with TRBJ1-2; perhaps TRBD1 as D (6 bases). Between the trimmed V and J ends, which lost 5 bases and 4 bases, there was a span of 17 bases. The CDR3 has 15 residues. Per the germline V gene, CDR1 is SGHAT and CDR2 is FQNNGV. The CDR3 sequence is CASSTTGRNAYGYTF. The CDR3 nucleotides read TGTGCCAGCAGCACAACAGGGAGAAATGCCTATGGCTACACCTTC.

The chain combines TRBV5-1 with TRBJ2-3; the match to TRBD2 covers 10 bases. In germline, CDR1 is SGHRS, CDR2 YFSETQ. This CDR3 comprises 15 residues. The J segment lost 5 bases and the V segment lost 6 bases, leaving 9 bases of the junction unmatched. This CDR3 is CASTNSGGPGDTQYF. The CDR3, as DNA: TGCGCCAGCACCAATAGCGGGGGGCCTGGAGATACGCAGTATTTT. Drawing the rest from reference TRBV5-1 and TRBJ2-3, the complete variable domain is KAGVTQTPRYLIKTRGQQVTLSCSPISGHRSVSWYQQTPGQGLQFLFEYFSETQRNKGNFPGRFSGRQFSNSRSEMNVSTLELGDSALYLCASTNSGGPGDTQYFGPGTRLTVL.

The J gene is TRBJ2-3, the V gene TRBV6-6; D is ambiguous. The CDR3 has 14 amino acids. Germline CDR1 reads MNHNY; CDR2 reads SVGAGI (reference sequence). V lost 11 bases to trimming and J lost 1 base, with 16 bases between them. CDR3 loop: CASRESQRTDTQYF. The CDR3 DNA reads TGTGCCTCAAGAGAGTCCCAACGCACAGATACGCAGTATTTT.

The chain has TRBV29-1 and TRBJ2-3; 9 bases line up with TRBD2. The germline V gene encodes CDR1 SQVTM and CDR2 ANQGSEA. With 8 bases clipped from V and 0 bases from J, the junction kept 6 bases outside the gene matches. The CDR3 loop spans 14 amino acids. The CDR3: CSLRSGGSTDTQYF. The CDR3 DNA is TGCAGCTTACGTAGCGGGGGTAGCACAGATACGCAGTATTTT.

The chain uses TRBV29-1 and TRBJ2-1; D gene unclear. Trimming stripped 4 bases from V and 3 bases from J, with 7 bases between. The CDR3 has 12 amino acids. Germline assignment: CDR1 SQVTM and CDR2 ANQGSEA. The CDR3 DNA reads as TGCAGCGTTGGGGCTGACTACAATGAGCAGTTCTTC. Residues: CSVGADYNEQFF.

The chain employs TRBV7-3 and TRBJ1-1; no firm D call. Between the trimmed V and J ends, which lost 5 bases and 2 bases, there was a span of 12 bases. From germline, CDR1 is SGHTA and CDR2 FQGTGA. CDR3 length equals 14 residues. CDR3 in amino acids: CASSPNTVNTEAFF. DNA for the CDR3: TGTGCCAGCAGCCCAAACACAGTTAACACTGAAGCTTTCTTT.

The chain has TRBV2 and TRBJ2-1; 8 positions agree with TRBD2. The CDR3 has 15 amino acids. V trimming: 7 bases; J trimming: 5 bases; junction bases outside the gene matches: 10. CDR1 is SNHLY and CDR2 is FYNNEI in the germline V gene. Here the CDR3 reads CASKAGGGPHNEQFF. The CDR3 DNA reads as TGTGCCAGCAAGGCGGGGGGAGGCCCCCACAATGAGCAGTTCTTC.

Turning to this clone: At one boundary the junction diverges from the germline segment, which might be a read error. The CDR3 DNA reads as TGTGCTAGCAGCTTAGCGGCGAACACTGAAGCTTTCTTT. It specifies CASSLAANTEAFF. The V call is TRBV7-7, the J call TRBJ1-1; D call uncertain. CDR3 length: 13 residues. CDR1 and CDR2 (germline): SSHAT, FNYEAQ (reference sequence).

This chain uses TRBV5-6 with TRBJ2-3, with TRBD2 matching over 15 bases. V dropped 4 bases and J dropped 0; count of bases not matched to a gene: 6. The CDR3 totals 18 residues. Germline values: CDR1 SGHDT, CDR2 YYEEEE. The CDR3: CASSPGLAGGYSTDTQYF. The CDR3 DNA reads as TGTGCCAGCAGCCCAGGACTAGCGGGGGGGTATAGCACAGATACGCAGTATTTT.

This clone was counted once. The chain joins TRBV2 to TRBJ2-7, with D perhaps matching TRBD2 (7 bases). The CDR3 covers 15 residues. CDR1 is SNHLY, CDR2 FYNNEI, per germline. V was pared by 6 bases and J by 2 bases, with 17 bases between. CDR3 nucleotide sequence: TGTGCCAGCAGCGGAAGGGGGACTACCGCCTACGAGCAGTACTTC. Translating gives CASSGRGTTAYEQYF.

The V gene is TRBV15, the J gene TRBJ1-4; 8 bases are shared with TRBD1. Trimming cost V 1 base and J 7 bases; bases outside gene matches: 8. From germline, CDR1 is LNHNV and CDR2 YYDKDF (reference sequence). CDR3 length: 16 residues. The CDR3 DNA reads as TGTGCCACCAGCAGAGTTGGGGTAGGACAGGGTGAAAAACTGTTTTTT. Amino acids: CATSRVGVGQGEKLFF.

This sequence joins TRBV9 and TRBJ1-3; a possible D gene is TRBD1 (5 bases). Trimming stripped 4 bases from V and 0 bases from J, with 17 bases between. Per the germline V gene, CDR1 is SGDLS and CDR2 is YYNGEE. This CDR3 spans 17 amino acids. The CDR3 is CASSQFRDPSSGNTIYF. DNA of the CDR3: TGTGCCAGCAGCCAGTTCAGGGATCCCAGCTCTGGAAACACCATATATTTT.

The CDR3 region is CASSFGRGREKLFF. The CDR3 DNA sequence: TGTGCCAGCAGTTTCGGCAGGGGGCGCGAAAAACTGTTTTTT. This rearrangement joins TRBV28 to TRBJ1-4; 8 nucleotides align to TRBD1. J lost 8 bases, V lost 3 bases, and 5 bases had no gene match. This CDR3 comprises 14 residues. Germline CDR1 is MDHEN and CDR2 is SYDVKM.

The chain employs TRBV4-1 and TRBJ2-5; 12 bases map to TRBD1. V was clipped by 2 bases and J by 4 bases; unmatched bases: 5. CDR1 is MGHRA and CDR2 is YSYEKL in the germline V gene. CDR3 length: 16 amino acids. CDR3 sequence: CASSQPGDRGLETQYF. CDR3 nucleotide sequence: TGCGCCAGCAGCCAACCAGGGGACAGGGGGCTAGAGACCCAGTACTTC.